The 25 T cell receptor beta chains below were found in one sample sequenced in a study of T-cell reconstitution after alpha-beta-depleted transplantation in children. Preparation of the TCRbeta library used unique molecular identifiers. TCRdb reprocessed the PCR reads via MiXCR and lists one record per CDR3 protein. The sample includes just over 950,000 distinct CDR3 sequences, roughly 31% seen only once; the top ten take around 30%. The material sequenced was PBMCs, mostly from graft donor cells, taken 360 days after TCRalphabeta/CD19-depleted stem cell transplant. Receptors were obtained from a boy less than two years old who had a stem cell transplant for SCID, so the T cells may come from the graft donor.

The chain recombines TRBV7-2 with TRBJ2-7; D is possibly TRBD2 (6 bases). CDR1 and CDR2 (germline): SGHTA, FQGNSA. The CDR3 runs 15 residues. Trimming left V 0 bases short and J 2 bases short, with 11 bases between. CDR3 sequence: CASSLAGGPAYEQYF. DNA of the CDR3: TGTGCCAGCAGCTTAGCGGGGGGTCCTGCCTACGAGCAGTACTTC. The whole variable domain, remainder taken from reference TRBV7-2 and TRBJ2-7, is GAGVSQSPSNKVTEKGKDVELRCDPISGHTALYWYRQSLGQGLEFLIYFQGNSAPDKSGLPSDRFSAERTGGSVSTLTIQRTQQEDSAVYLCASSLAGGPAYEQYFGPGTRLTVT.

There are a few counts of this clonotype. The rearrangement joins TRBV6-1 to TRBJ1-6; the match to TRBD1 covers 9 bases. The CDR3 is made up of 17 amino acids. The germline V gene encodes CDR1 MNHNS and CDR2 SASEGT. The trim removed 6 bases at V and 0 bases at J, leaving 6 bases unmatched. The CDR3 sequence is CASRAGTGYSYNSPLHF. CDR3 DNA: TGTGCCAGCAGGGCCGGGACAGGGTACTCCTATAATTCACCCCTCCACTTT.

The rearrangement uses TRBV4-1 and TRBJ2-7; TRBD2 agrees at 7 bases. Germline V gives CDR1 MGHRA, CDR2 YSYEKL. The CDR3 extends over 17 amino acids. The V segment lost 1 base and the J segment 0 bases; nucleotides outside the gene matches: 9. This CDR3 is CASSQGVSGANSYEQYF. The CDR3 DNA follows: TGCGCCAGCAGCCAAGGCGTGAGCGGGGCCAACTCCTACGAGCAGTACTTC.

The V call is TRBV5-1, the J call TRBJ1-1; 8 bases are a match to TRBD1. The ends lost 4 bases at V and 5 bases at J; junction bases unmatched: 13. The germline CDR1 and CDR2 sequences are SGHRS and YFSETQ. The CDR3 is made up of 16 amino acids. CDR3 sequence (DNA): TGCGCCAGCAGCCGGGGGCAGGGGGCAATGGGGACTGAAGCTTTCTTT. Translated, it gives CASSRGQGAMGTEAFF.

This clonotype turned up a few times. The genes are TRBV4-2 and TRBJ2-5, with no clear D. Germline CDR1 and CDR2: LGHNA and YNFKEQ. The CDR3 has 15 amino acids. Trimming shortened V by 0 bases and J by 0 bases, and 8 bases separated the two germline ends. CDR3 sequence reads: CASSQDPSNQETQYF. The CDR3 DNA reads as TGTGCCAGCAGCCAAGATCCCAGCAACCAAGAGACCCAGTACTTC.

This clonotype was detected many times. The V call is TRBV25-1, the J call TRBJ2-5, with D maybe TRBD1 (5 bases). This CDR3 has 12 amino acids. Trimming took 3 bases from V and 7 from J, leaving 9 bases between them. Germline V gene sequence: CDR1 MGHDK, CDR2 SYGVNS. In DNA, the CDR3 is TGTGCCAGCAGTGATCAGGGTCCGACCCAGTACTTC. Amino acid sequence: CASSDQGPTQYF.

The chain links TRBV5-5 to TRBJ2-3, with TRBD1 matching over 11 bases. Germline V gene data show CDR1 as SGHKS and CDR2 as YYEKEE (reference sequence). The junction had 6 bases not matched to a gene; V was cut back by 4 bases and J by 5 bases. The CDR3 consists of 15 residues. The DNA for the CDR3 is TGTGCCAGCAGCAAAACGGACAGGGGGCGAGATACGCAGTATTTT. Translating gives CASSKTDRGRDTQYF.

The chain has TRBV7-2 and TRBJ2-3; tentative D call: TRBD2 (6 bases). CDR3 length equals 13 residues. The germline V and J ends were trimmed by 1 base and 6 bases, with 8 bases remaining between them. Germline V gene lookup returns CDR1 SGHTA and CDR2 FQGNSA. CDR3: CASSLEREDTQYF. CDR3 bases: TGTGCCAGCAGCTTAGAACGGGAGGATACGCAGTATTTT.

This rearrangement joins TRBV9 to TRBJ2-3; 7 nucleotides align to TRBD2. Germline CDR1 and CDR2: SGDLS and YYNGEE. V shed 4 bases and J 4 bases; nucleotides not matched to a gene: 12. The CDR3 is 16 amino acids. CDR3 sequence (DNA): TGTGCCAGCAGCCTAGGACTAGATGTCGGGTCAGATACGCAGTATTTT. This codes for CASSLGLDVGSDTQYF. The full variable domain, rest sourced from reference TRBV9 and TRBJ2-3, is DSGVTQTPKHLITATGQRVTLRCSPRSGDLSVYWYQQSLDQGLQFLIQYYNGEERAKGNILERFSAQQFPDLHSELNLSSLELGDSALYFCASSLGLDVGSDTQYFGPGTRLTVL.

This clonotype was seen more than once but under ten times. The gene calls are TRBV6-6 and TRBJ1-1; D gene unclear. V gave up 10 bases and J gave up 0 bases, with 12 bases separating them. The CDR3 has 13 residues. Germline values: CDR1 MNHNY, CDR2 SVGAGI (reference sequence). The CDR3 region has the DNA TGTGCCACGTGCCCCGTGGTGAACACTGAAGCTTTCTTT. Protein sequence: CATCPVVNTEAFF.

This clonotype has just a few counts. The V and J genes are TRBV7-2 and TRBJ1-4; a possible D gene is TRBD1 (5 bases). Trimming took 2 bases from V and 4 from J, leaving 8 bases between them. The CDR3 is 14 amino acids. Per the germline V gene, CDR1 is SGHTA and CDR2 is FQGNSA. In DNA form, the CDR3 reads TGTGCCAGCAGCTTATTCGGGGGTAATGAAAAACTGTTTTTT. It is translated as CASSLFGGNEKLFF.

The sample holds a few counts of this clonotype. This chain connects TRBV12-3 or TRBV12-4 to TRBJ2-1, with D perhaps given as TRBD1 or TRBD2 (5 bases each). Trimming shortened V by 6 bases and J by 4 bases, and 16 bases separated the two germline ends. This CDR3 has 15 amino acids. The DNA of the CDR3 is TGTGCCAGCAGGGACGGGACGCAGGCTTACAATGAGCAGTTCTTC. It codes for CASRDGTQAYNEQFF.

This clonotype was detected only a few times. V gene TRBV12-3 or TRBV12-4 combines with J gene TRBJ1-5; maybe TRBD1 (6 bases). V gave up 6 bases and J gave up 3 bases, with 15 bases separating them. The CDR3 sequence is 15 residues long. CDR3 in DNA: TGTGCCAGCAGCCACAGGGACCCACTCAATCAGCCCCAGCATTTT. Amino acids: CASSHRDPLNQPQHF.

V usage is TRBV12-3 or TRBV12-4 and J usage is TRBJ2-4; either TRBD1 or TRBD2 may supply D (7 bases each). The CDR3 consists of 14 residues. Trimming left V 5 bases short and J 6 bases short, with 14 bases between. The CDR3 loop reads CASSGPRGGNIQYF. CDR3 sequence (DNA): TGTGCCAGCAGTGGTCCCAGGGGGGGAAACATTCAGTACTTC.

This clonotype was recorded only once. For the CDR3, the DNA is TGTGCCAGCAGCCGGGCGGCTGAGCAGTTCTTC. Protein sequence: CASSRAAEQFF. The V and J genes are TRBV6-5 and TRBJ2-1; D not certain. The germline V gene has CDR1 MNHEY and CDR2 SVGAGI. This CDR3 spans 11 amino acids. The V end lost 6 bases, the J end lost 9 bases, and 9 bases lay between the germline ends.

The chain is built from TRBV2 and TRBJ2-4; D gene unclear. This CDR3 is built from 17 residues. CDR1 and CDR2 (germline): SNHLY, FYNNEI. Trimming left V 2 bases short and J 0 bases short, with 14 bases between. CDR3 protein: CASSELGRVGAKNIQYF. CDR3 coding DNA: TGTGCCAGCAGTGAATTGGGCCGGGTTGGAGCCAAAAACATTCAGTACTTC.

A few counts support this clonotype. The rearrangement uses TRBV18 and TRBJ2-7; TRBD1 aligns across 8 bases. This CDR3 region has 16 residues. Germline CDR1 and CDR2: KGHSH and LQKENI. V lost 3 bases and J lost 1; bases outside the gene matches: 8. The CDR3 here is CASSPFDRGLSYEQYF. The CDR3 bases are TGTGCCAGCTCACCTTTCGACAGGGGACTTTCCTACGAGCAGTACTTC.

This clonotype was counted between two and nine times. The V gene is TRBV7-9, the J gene TRBJ2-7; D remains ambiguous. Germline-derived CDR1 and CDR2 are SEHNR and FQNEAQ (reference sequence). This CDR3 has 12 residues. DNA of the CDR3: TGTGTCATTATGCAGGAGACCTACGAGCAGTACTTC. Translated, it gives CVIMQETYEQYF.

The chain couples TRBV5-1 to TRBJ2-5; 10 bases are a match to TRBD2. CDR3 length: 13 residues. The V segment lost 2 bases and the J segment 13 bases; nucleotides outside the gene matches: 8. Germline V gene sequence: CDR1 SGHRS, CDR2 YFSETQ. The CDR3 DNA is TGCGCCAGCAGCTTCTCGACTAGCGGGCCCACGTACTTC. Translated: CASSFSTSGPTYF.

The gene calls are TRBV4-2 and TRBJ2-2; D assignment may be TRBD1 or TRBD2 (5 bases each). Germline loops: CDR1 LGHNA, CDR2 YNFKEQ. Trimming left V 0 bases short and J 1 base short, with 15 bases between. This CDR3 contains 18 residues. CDR3 loop: CASSQDVRGAENTGELFF. The DNA for the CDR3 is TGTGCCAGCAGCCAAGACGTGAGAGGGGCTGAGAACACCGGGGAGCTGTTTTTT.

The chain couples TRBV5-1 to TRBJ2-7; a weak D match, TRBD2 (6 bases). Germline CDR1 is SGHRS and CDR2 is YFSETQ. Trimming removed 1 base at V and 3 bases at J, with 14 bases between. This CDR3 contains 15 residues. CDR3 in DNA: TGCGCCAGCAGCTTGCACCCGGTGGGGGGCTACGAGCAGTACTTC. This translates into CASSLHPVGGYEQYF.

The chain recombines TRBV3-1 with TRBJ2-1; D not certain. In germline, CDR1 is LGHDT, CDR2 YNNKEL (reference sequence). Trimming removed 1 base at V and 3 bases at J, with 10 bases between. The CDR3 length is 15 residues. CDR3 residues: CASSQATVDYNEQFF. Here the CDR3 DNA reads TGTGCCAGCAGCCAAGCGACGGTCGACTACAATGAGCAGTTCTTC.

The V and J genes are TRBV9 and TRBJ2-5; D is possibly TRBD2 (6 bases). Germline assignment: CDR1 SGDLS and CDR2 YYNGEE. Trimming removed 4 bases from V and 9 bases from J, with 13 bases in between. The CDR3 has 12 residues. CDR3 sequence: CASSPGGAAQYF. DNA for the CDR3: TGTGCCAGCAGCCCAGGAGGGGCGGCCCAGTACTTC.

This rearrangement joins TRBV5-1 to TRBJ1-1, with TRBD1 matching 11 bases. V trimming: 6 bases; J trimming: 2 bases; junction bases outside the gene matches: 6. Germline CDR1 is SGHRS and CDR2 is YFSETQ. This CDR3 has 15 amino acids. The CDR3: CASTQGQGVNTEAFF. CDR3 in DNA: TGCGCCAGCACCCAGGGACAGGGGGTAAACACTGAAGCTTTCTTT. Using reference TRBV5-1 and TRBJ1-1 for the parts outside the CDR3, the full variable domain is KAGVTQTPRYLIKTRGQQVTLSCSPISGHRSVSWYQQTPGQGLQFLFEYFSETQRNKGNFPGRFSGRQFSNSRSEMNVSTLELGDSALYLCASTQGQGVNTEAFFGQGTRLTVV.

The CDR3 nucleotides are TGTGCCAGCAGTGATCACGGACTAGCGGGGAGGGACTACGAGCAGTACTTC. This sequence encodes CASSDHGLAGRDYEQYF. V usage is TRBV25-1 and J usage is TRBJ2-7; TRBD2 matches at 12 bases. V trimming: 3 bases; J trimming: 3 bases; junction bases outside the gene matches: 9. This CDR3 contains 17 residues. Germline V CDR1 and CDR2: MGHDK, SYGVNS.